The 29 T cell receptor beta chains below all came from one sample that was sequenced in a study of neurological immune-mediated disorders. TCRdb reprocessed the 5' RACE reads via MiXCR and lists one record per CDR3 protein. Of 24,000 or so distinct CDR3 sequences in the sample, roughly 2.7% were seen once. The sample consisted of PBMCs. All receptors derive from a woman aged 50 to 60 with multiple sclerosis.

V usage is TRBV29-1 and J usage is TRBJ2-3, with D uncertain. This CDR3 spans 11 amino acids. The germline CDR1 and CDR2 sequences are SQVTM and ANQGSEA. The V and J ends lost 5 bases and 6 bases respectively, with 9 bases between them. CDR3 residues: CSVSPGDTQYF. CDR3 coding DNA: TGCAGCGTTTCACCCGGGGATACGCAGTATTTT.

This clonotype showed up many times. The V call is TRBV5-1, the J call TRBJ2-2; the D gene is possibly TRBD1 (5 bases). V lost 3 bases and J 0 bases, leaving 18 bases between the germline ends. CDR1 is SGHRS and CDR2 is YFSETQ in the germline V gene. This CDR3 has 18 residues. CDR3 amino acids: CASSWGGGIHANTGELFF. The CDR3, as DNA: TGCGCCAGCAGCTGGGGCGGCGGTATCCACGCGAACACCGGGGAGCTGTTTTTT. The whole variable domain, remainder taken from reference TRBV5-1 and TRBJ2-2, is KAGVTQTPRYLIKTRGQQVTLSCSPISGHRSVSWYQQTPGQGLQFLFEYFSETQRNKGNFPGRFSGRQFSNSRSEMNVSTLELGDSALYLCASSWGGGIHANTGELFFGEGSRLTVL.

This clonotype came up many times. This chain connects TRBV29-1 to TRBJ2-1; maybe TRBD1 (6 bases). Germline CDR1 is SQVTM and CDR2 is ANQGSEA. The CDR3 has 13 amino acids. Trimming left V 8 bases short and J 9 bases short, with 20 bases between. The CDR3 region is CSTSRAGGGEQFF. The CDR3 nucleotides read TGCAGCACTTCCCGGGCTGGGGGCGGTGAGCAGTTCTTC.

This clonotype was counted at least ten times. The chain is built from TRBV4-2 and TRBJ2-2; 12 bases line up with TRBD2. J was trimmed by 4 bases and V by 4 bases; bases with no gene match: 1. Germline V gene sequence: CDR1 LGHNA, CDR2 YNFKEQ. CDR3 length: 15 residues. The CDR3 loop reads CASSPGLAGTGELFF. The DNA of the CDR3 is TGTGCCAGCAGCCCGGGACTAGCGGGCACCGGGGAGCTGTTTTTT.

This clonotype was seen ten or more times. This chain connects TRBV5-1 to TRBJ2-5, with 8 bases matching TRBD1. The CDR3 has 15 residues. V gave up 0 bases and J gave up 1 base; unmatched junction bases: 2. Germline loops: CDR1 SGHRS, CDR2 YFSETQ. CDR3 loop: CASSLDRGSQETQYF. The DNA for the CDR3 is TGCGCCAGCAGCTTGGACAGGGGGAGCCAAGAGACCCAGTACTTC. The entire variable domain, with the rest obtained from reference TRBV5-1 and TRBJ2-5, is as follows: KAGVTQTPRYLIKTRGQQVTLSCSPISGHRSVSWYQQTPGQGLQFLFEYFSETQRNKGNFPGRFSGRQFSNSRSEMNVSTLELGDSALYLCASSLDRGSQETQYFGPGTRLLVL.

This clonotype was recorded many times. J is TRBJ2-3 and V is TRBV18; no reliable D call. The CDR3 runs 15 residues. Trimming took 1 base from V and 0 from J, leaving 8 bases between them. Germline V CDR1 and CDR2: KGHSH, LQKENI. CDR3 in amino acids: CASSPLSPSTDTQYF. The CDR3 DNA sequence: TGTGCCAGCTCACCACTATCCCCGAGCACAGATACGCAGTATTTT. Drawing the rest from reference TRBV18 and TRBJ2-3, the complete variable domain is NAGVMQNPRHLVRRRGQEARLRCSPMKGHSHVYWYRQLPEEGLKFMVYLQKENIIDESGMPKERFSAEFPKEGPSILRIQQVVRGDSAAYFCASSPLSPSTDTQYFGPGTRLTVL.

About this clonotype: It may be a read error: a sequence one base away is much more abundant. V usage is TRBV11-2 and J usage is TRBJ2-7; D unresolved. This CDR3 is 11 amino acids long. Germline V lookup: CDR1 SGHAT, CDR2 FQNNGV. CDR3 amino acids: CANSPSYEQYF. In DNA, the CDR3 is TGTGCCAACAGCCCCTCCTACGAGCAGTACTTC.

In this sample, this clonotype turned up many times. The chain links TRBV28 to TRBJ2-1; D remains ambiguous. Trimming removed 5 bases from V and 6 bases from J, with 8 bases in between. Germline values: CDR1 MDHEN, CDR2 SYDVKM. The CDR3 runs to 12 residues. The CDR3 loop reads CASSPFFNEQFF. The CDR3 DNA reads TGTGCCAGCAGTCCTTTTTTCAATGAGCAGTTCTTC. The variable domain in full, with the rest retrieved from reference TRBV28 and TRBJ2-1, is DVKVTQSSRYLVKRTGEKVFLECVQDMDHENMFWYRQDPGLGLRLIYFSYDVKMKEKGDIPEGYSVSREKKERFSLILESASTNQTSMYLCASSPFFNEQFFGPGTRLTVL.

This clonotype was picked up many times. The chain uses TRBV5-1 and TRBJ1-2; possible D gene TRBD1, 5 bases. V lost 8 bases to trimming and J lost 6 bases, with 14 bases between them. CDR1 is SGHRS and CDR2 is YFSETQ in the germline V gene. The CDR3 loop spans 12 amino acids. In DNA, the CDR3 is TGCGCCAGTACCGGGACGACGGATGGCTACACCTTC. Amino acids: CASTGTTDGYTF.

This clonotype appeared many times. The rearrangement links TRBV7-3 to TRBJ2-1; 8 nucleotides align to TRBD1. The V gene end was trimmed by 2 bases and the J gene end by 6 bases; junction bases not matched to a gene: 3. This CDR3 spans 14 amino acids. Looked up from germline, CDR1 is SGHTA and CDR2 is FQGTGA. The CDR3, as DNA: TGTGCCAGCAGCTTATGGACAGGGAGCAATGAGCAGTTCTTC. Amino acids: CASSLWTGSNEQFF.

This clonotype was observed at least ten times. The CDR3 coding sequence is TGCAGCGGGACTAGCGGCACCCACGAGCAGTACTTC. Residues: CSGTSGTHEQYF. The chain recombines TRBV29-1 with TRBJ2-7; 10 bases align to TRBD2. The V gene's germline CDR1 is SQVTM and CDR2 ANQGSEA. The CDR3 length is 12 residues. J was trimmed by 5 bases and V by 7 bases; bases with no gene match: 5.

This clonotype was counted many times. At one end, the junction sequence differs from germline, possibly due to a read error. CDR3 sequence (DNA): TGTGCTAGCAGCTCCGGACGGACCGTGATCACCGGGGAGCTGTTTTTT. Residues: CASSSGRTVITGELFF. The chain has TRBV7-7 and TRBJ2-2; no reliable D call. The germline V gene has CDR1 SSHAT and CDR2 FNYEAQ (reference sequence). CDR3 length: 16 residues.

This clonotype was observed many times. The rearrangement joins TRBV6-5 to TRBJ1-1, with D maybe TRBD1 (6 bases). Trimming took off 6 bases at V and 0 bases at J, with 17 bases between the two ends. This CDR3 is 16 amino acids long. CDR1 MNHEY and CDR2 SVGAGI come from the germline V gene. The CDR3 DNA follows: TGTGCCAGCAGCCGCGGACAGATTAGTATGAACACTGAAGCTTTCTTT. Protein sequence: CASSRGQISMNTEAFF.

On this clonotype: Mismatch with germline at one junction end may stem from a read error. This rearrangement joins TRBV5-1 to TRBJ2-5; TRBD1 agrees at 9 bases. Germline CDR1 SGHRS, CDR2 YFSETQ. The CDR3 is 15 amino acids. The CDR3: CASSATGGNQETHYF. The CDR3 DNA reads as TGTGCCAGCAGCGCGACAGGGGGAAATCAAGAGACCCATTACTTC.

V gene TRBV15 combines with J gene TRBJ1-1, with 9 bases lining up with TRBD1. Losses at the gene ends were 3 bases for V and 3 bases for J; bases not matched to a gene: 8. This CDR3 contains 16 residues. CDR1 is LNHNV and CDR2 is YYDKDF in the germline V gene (reference sequence). The CDR3 DNA is TGTGCCACCAGCAGGCCTGGGACAGGGTATGACACTGAAGCTTTCTTT. Translated: CATSRPGTGYDTEAFF.

This clonotype has at least ten counts. The chain couples TRBV5-1 to TRBJ1-2; 8 positions agree with TRBD1. Trimming took 4 bases from V and 2 from J; bases not matched to a gene: 4. This CDR3 spans 14 amino acids. Germline V gene sequence: CDR1 SGHRS, CDR2 YFSETQ. The CDR3 reads CASSKGQGNYGYTF. CDR3 in DNA: TGCGCCAGCAGCAAAGGACAGGGCAACTATGGCTACACCTTC.

Many counts were recorded for this clonotype. The chain carries TRBV7-9 and TRBJ2-2, with D tentatively TRBD1 (6 bases). V was clipped by 7 bases and J by 2 bases, with 14 bases between them. The CDR3 length is 15 residues. Looked up from germline, CDR1 is SEHNR and CDR2 is FQNEAQ (reference sequence). CDR3 sequence (DNA): TGTGCCAGCAACGCTGGACAGACAAACACCGGGGAGCTGTTTTTT. Its protein is CASNAGQTNTGELFF.

This clonotype was found a few times. V usage is TRBV7-8 and J usage is TRBJ2-1; 8 bases map to TRBD2. This CDR3 has 15 residues. The germline V gene encodes CDR1 SGHVS and CDR2 FQNEAQ. V trimming: 4 bases; J trimming: 0 bases; junction bases outside the gene matches: 2. The CDR3 here is CASSSAGVSYNEQFF. In nucleotides, the CDR3 is TGTGCCAGCAGCTCAGCGGGGGTCTCCTACAATGAGCAGTTCTTC.

This clonotype was seen at least ten times. The genes are TRBV29-1 and TRBJ2-7; D remains unclear. The V end was cut by 4 bases, the J end by 2 bases, with 9 bases between. There are 12 residues in the CDR3. CDR1 is SQVTM, CDR2 ANQGSEA, per germline. Written as DNA, the CDR3 is TGCAGCGTTGCTGACAAGCCCTACGAGCAGTACTTC. It encodes CSVADKPYEQYF.

This clonotype was recorded many times. CDR3 bases: TGTGCCAGCAGCCCCGCGGCACAGGGTGGTTATGGCTACACCTTC. Protein: CASSPAAQGGYGYTF. The V gene is TRBV25-1, the J gene TRBJ1-2; the D gene is possibly TRBD1 (6 bases). Trimming pared 6 bases from V and 5 bases from J, leaving 19 bases between. The length of the CDR3 is 15 residues. Per germline, CDR1 MGHDK and CDR2 SYGVNS.

This clonotype has a count of ten or more. The V call is TRBV24-1, the J call TRBJ2-1, with 10 bases lining up with TRBD2. The V gene's germline CDR1 is KGHDR and CDR2 SFDVKD. J was trimmed by 3 bases and V by 9 bases; bases with no gene match: 22. The CDR3 spans 20 residues. The DNA for the CDR3 is TGTGCCACCGGGACGGGAACGGGACTAGCGCTCCCTGGGCGCTACAATGAGCAGTTCTTC. Translating it yields CATGTGTGLALPGRYNEQFF.

With respect to this clonotype: A read error is likely, as this CDR3 ends without the conserved phenylalanine or tryptophan. The chain is built from TRBV4-2 and TRBJ2-7, with TRBD1 matching over 12 bases. Trimming removed 0 bases from V and 5 bases from J; junction bases left unmatched: 8. This CDR3 region has 17 residues. Germline loops: CDR1 LGHNA, CDR2 YNFKEQ. CDR3 sequence: CASSQERPGTGGDEQYN. The CDR3 DNA reads as TGTGCCAGCAGCCAAGAGAGACCCGGGACAGGGGGCGACGAGCAGTACAAC.

This clonotype has ten or more counts. This rearrangement joins TRBV20-1 to TRBJ2-3; D ambiguous. Deletions cut 1 base from V and 2 bases from J, with 7 bases between. This CDR3 spans 13 amino acids. Germline V gives CDR1 DFQATT, CDR2 SNEGSKA (reference sequence). CDR3 DNA: TGCAGTGCTAGAGGTGGGGACACAGATACGCAGTATTTT. Translating gives CSARGGDTDTQYF.

A note on this clonotype: This could be a read error, since a much larger clone is one nucleotide away. For the CDR3, the DNA is TGTGCCAGCAGCTCGGGACATCAGAAGACCCAGTACTTC. As protein: CASSSGHQKTQYF. The chain carries TRBV5-8 and TRBJ2-5; a weak D match, TRBD1 (6 bases). With 3 bases removed from V and 6 bases from J, the gap between germline ends came to 12 bases. Germline loops: CDR1 SGHTS, CDR2 YDEGEE. This CDR3 comprises 13 residues.

This clonotype has at least ten counts. The J gene is TRBJ1-2, the V gene TRBV18, with 7 bases aligning to TRBD1. The CDR3 is 16 amino acids. The trim removed 0 bases at V and 3 bases at J, leaving 7 bases unmatched. Germline assignment: CDR1 KGHSH and CDR2 LQKENI. The CDR3 nucleotides read TGTGCCAGCTCACCACCGGGGAGGGGGCAGGACTATGGCTACACCTTC. This sequence encodes CASSPPGRGQDYGYTF.

In this sample, this clonotype turned up many times. The chain uses TRBV20-1 and TRBJ2-5, with 10 bases lining up with TRBD2. In germline, CDR1 is DFQATT, CDR2 SNEGSKA (reference sequence). This CDR3 region has 15 residues. Trimming took 4 bases from V and 2 from J; bases not matched to a gene: 7. The CDR3 loop reads CSANPGLANQETQYF. The CDR3 bases are TGCAGTGCTAATCCGGGACTAGCGAATCAAGAGACCCAGTACTTC.

Ten or more counts support this clonotype. The chain recombines TRBV3-1 with TRBJ2-7; D unclear. V gave up 0 bases and J gave up 2 bases, with 11 bases separating them. Germline-derived CDR1 and CDR2 are LGHDT and YNNKEL (reference sequence). The CDR3 covers 15 residues. CDR3 nucleotide sequence: TGTGCCAGCAGCCAAGATCCCCTACCTCCCTACGAGCAGTACTTC. The encoded protein is CASSQDPLPPYEQYF.

This clonotype came up many times. The V gene is TRBV7-2, the J gene TRBJ2-7, with D maybe TRBD1 (6 bases). V was shortened by 3 bases and J by 2 bases, with 8 bases between the two germline ends. The CDR3 runs to 13 residues. The germline V gene has CDR1 SGHTA and CDR2 FQGNSA. In nucleotides, the CDR3 is TGTGCCAGCAGCTTGGGACATCCCTACGAGCAGTACTTC. The encoded protein is CASSLGHPYEQYF.

This clonotype was detected only a few times. The chain uses TRBV7-9 and TRBJ2-1; 8 bases map to TRBD2. Germline trimming cut 3 bases from V and 4 bases from J; bases unmatched to any gene: 2. CDR3 size: 14 residues. Germline V lookup: CDR1 SEHNR, CDR2 FQNEAQ (reference sequence). This CDR3 is CASSFGLAYNEQFF. The DNA of the CDR3 is TGTGCCAGCAGCTTCGGACTAGCTTACAATGAGCAGTTCTTC.